This T cell receptor beta chain was obtained from a study of control samples from healthy donors and cancer patients. The V segment lost 4 bases and the J segment 4 bases; nucleotides outside the gene matches: 9. Germline values: CDR1 SGHTA, CDR2 FQGNSA. This CDR3 has 16 residues. Produced via immunoSEQ multiplex PCR; TCRdb's table is partial and in-frame only. Here the sample spans around 170,000 clones, 90% being singletons. The rearrangement joins TRBV7-2 to TRBJ1-1; TRBD1 aligns across 10 bases. The sample consisted of blood. This TCR was sampled from a woman aged 45-59 years in good health. The CDR3 region has the DNA TGTGCCAGCAGCTGGGTCCCGGGACAGGGGATCACTGAAGCTTTCTTT. It translates to CASSWVPGQGITEAFF.